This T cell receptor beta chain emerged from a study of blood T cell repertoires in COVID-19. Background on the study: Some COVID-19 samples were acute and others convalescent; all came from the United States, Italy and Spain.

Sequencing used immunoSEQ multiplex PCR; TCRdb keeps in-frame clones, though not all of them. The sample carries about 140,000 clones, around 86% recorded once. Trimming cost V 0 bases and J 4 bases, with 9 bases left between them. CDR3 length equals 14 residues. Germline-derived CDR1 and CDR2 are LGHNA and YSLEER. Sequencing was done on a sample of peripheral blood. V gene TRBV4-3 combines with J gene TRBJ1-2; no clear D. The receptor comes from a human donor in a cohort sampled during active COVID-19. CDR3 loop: CASSQETGFYGYTF. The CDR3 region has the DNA TGCGCCAGCAGCCAAGAGACGGGATTCTATGGCTACACCTTC.